One and the same sample provided the 32 T cell receptor beta chains below, sequenced in a study of Ad26.COV2.S vaccination and SARS-CoV-2 variants. Treatment given: around 19 received Ad26.COV2.S at low or high dose, single or two shots; 5 received placebo; per-sample allocation not given. Sampling was performed 63 days after the first vaccine or placebo injection. TCRdb's table, derived via immunoSEQ multiplex PCR, lists solely in-frame clones and lacks some. The sample contains 440,000 or so clones, less than 95% of which appear only once. The sample was peripheral blood, taken in a trial of Ad26.COV2.S vaccine versus placebo. The receptors shown here come from a person between 18 and 60 years old who received the Ad26.COV2.S COVID-19 vaccine or a placebo.

V usage is TRBV7-7 and J usage is TRBJ2-2, with 11 bases identical to TRBD2. This CDR3 comprises 16 residues. CDR1 is SSHAT, CDR2 FNYEAQ, per germline (reference sequence). Trimming took 5 bases from V and 1 from J; bases not matched to a gene: 3. The CDR3 here is CASSLGLAGNTGELFF. For the CDR3, the DNA is TGTGCCAGCAGCCTTGGACTAGCGGGGAACACCGGGGAGCTGTTTTTT.

This rearrangement joins TRBV29-1 to TRBJ2-1; tentative D call: TRBD1 (5 bases). Germline V gene sequence: CDR1 SQVTM, CDR2 ANQGSEA. This CDR3 contains 14 residues. V was trimmed by 3 bases and J by 3 bases, leaving 12 bases between them. The CDR3 sequence: CSVDRRQSYNEQFF. The CDR3, as DNA: TGCAGCGTTGACCGGAGACAGAGCTACAATGAGCAGTTCTTC.

The chain couples TRBV4-1 to TRBJ2-5; D is undetermined. The CDR3 sequence is 15 residues long. V dropped 0 bases and J dropped 1 base, with 9 bases sitting between them. Germline V gene sequence: CDR1 MGHRA, CDR2 YSYEKL. The CDR3 bases are TGCGCCAGCAGCCAAGATTGGGGATCCCAAGAGACCCAGTACTTC. This sequence encodes CASSQDWGSQETQYF.

The chain recombines TRBV11-2 with TRBJ1-1; D possibly corresponds to TRBD1 (6 bases). Germline V gene data show CDR1 as SGHAT and CDR2 as FQNNGV. Between the trimmed V and J ends, which lost 7 bases and 0 bases, there was a span of 15 bases. The CDR3 is 15 amino acids. The CDR3 region has the DNA TGTGCCAGCACTAGGGGGAGCGGAATGAACACTGAAGCTTTCTTT. It codes for CASTRGSGMNTEAFF. Filled out from reference TRBV11-2 and TRBJ1-1, the complete variable domain reads EAGVAQSPRYKIIEKRQSVAFWCNPISGHATLYWYQQILGQGPKLLIQFQNNGVVDDSQLPKDRFSAERLKGVDSTLKIQPAKLEDSAVYLCASTRGSGMNTEAFFGQGTRLTVV.

This clone has just one count. The chain combines TRBV28 with TRBJ2-7, with 9 positions matching TRBD1. Trimming took 4 bases from V and 5 from J; bases not matched to a gene: 18. CDR1 is MDHEN and CDR2 is SYDVKM in the germline V gene. This CDR3 comprises 18 residues. Here the CDR3 DNA reads TGTGCCAGCAGTTCGACGTCATCGGCTCGGGACAGGGTTCACGAGCAGTACTTC. Amino acid sequence: CASSSTSSARDRVHEQYF. Full variable domain (missing parts from reference TRBV28 and TRBJ2-7): DVKVTQSSRYLVKRTGEKVFLECVQDMDHENMFWYRQDPGLGLRLIYFSYDVKMKEKGDIPEGYSVSREKKERFSLILESASTNQTSMYLCASSSTSSARDRVHEQYFGPGTRLTVT.

The rearrangement links TRBV5-1 to TRBJ2-3; 8 bases are a match to TRBD2. The CDR3 extends over 17 amino acids. Trimming took 1 base from V and 0 from J; bases not matched to a gene: 7. Germline V gene lookup returns CDR1 SGHRS and CDR2 YFSETQ. The CDR3, as DNA: TGCGCCAGCAGCTTGTGGAGCGGGAGAATGAGCACAGATACGCAGTATTTT. It codes for CASSLWSGRMSTDTQYF.

The chain combines TRBV18 with TRBJ1-1; D perhaps matches TRBD1 (6 bases). This CDR3 spans 15 amino acids. CDR1 is KGHSH, CDR2 LQKENI, per germline. V was trimmed by 3 bases and J by 1 base, leaving 12 bases between them. The CDR3 spells CASSPSAQGNTEAFF. CDR3 DNA sequence: TGTGCCAGCTCACCTTCCGCACAGGGGAACACTGAAGCTTTCTTT.

This chain joins TRBV7-2 and TRBJ2-1; 10 bases map to TRBD2. Germline trimming cut 6 bases from V and 9 bases from J; bases unmatched to any gene: 8. CDR3 length: 14 amino acids. Per germline, CDR1 SGHTA and CDR2 FQGNSA. The CDR3 region is CASRQAGGPGEQFF. CDR3 DNA sequence: TGTGCCAGCAGGCAAGCGGGAGGGCCGGGTGAGCAGTTCTTC.

The rearrangement joins TRBV19 to TRBJ2-2; 9 bases are a match to TRBD1. The germline gives CDR1 LNHDA, CDR2 SQIVND (reference sequence). After removal of 9 bases from V and 6 bases from J, the junction contained 8 bases not matched to a gene. The CDR3 loop spans 14 amino acids. The CDR3 DNA sequence: TGTGCCAGCCGGGACAGGGCTTTTCCCGGGGAGCTGTTTTTT. Its translation: CASRDRAFPGELFF.

V and J are TRBV27 and TRBJ2-5; 7 bases match TRBD1. Germline V gives CDR1 MNHEY, CDR2 SMNVEV (reference sequence). This CDR3 comprises 14 residues. The junction had 6 bases not matched to a gene; V was cut back by 3 bases and J by 5 bases. The chain's CDR3 is CASSLTGLRETQYF. CDR3 nucleotides: TGTGCCAGCAGTTTGACAGGGCTAAGGGAGACCCAGTACTTC.

This sequence joins TRBV5-1 and TRBJ2-2; TRBD1 or TRBD2 may be the D gene (5 bases each). With 6 bases removed from V and 3 bases from J, the gap between germline ends came to 12 bases. The CDR3 length is 14 residues. Germline loops: CDR1 SGHRS, CDR2 YFSETQ. Here the CDR3 reads CASTRGTDTGELFF. In DNA form, the CDR3 reads TGCGCCAGCACCCGGGGCACGGACACCGGGGAGCTGTTTTTT.

As regards this clone: Other DNA sequences from this sample encode an identical CDR3 as well. This sequence joins TRBV7-9 and TRBJ2-5, with 11 bases aligning to TRBD2. The CDR3 has 15 amino acids. V dropped 3 bases and J dropped 2; count of bases not matched to a gene: 2. The germline V gene has CDR1 SEHNR and CDR2 FQNEAQ (reference sequence). The CDR3 spells CASSLGLADQETQYF. CDR3 nucleotides: TGTGCCAGCAGCTTGGGACTAGCGGATCAAGAGACCCAGTACTTC.

This clone occurred a few times. The gene calls are TRBV28 and TRBJ1-5; D unclear. Germline V gene data show CDR1 as MDHEN and CDR2 as SYDVKM. V was cut by 6 bases and J by 4 bases, with 13 bases left in between. The CDR3 sequence is 14 residues long. The CDR3 sequence is CASRGGRVNQPQHF. The CDR3 nucleotides are TGTGCCAGCAGGGGCGGGAGGGTGAATCAGCCCCAGCATTTT.

Only one count was recorded for this clone. The CDR3 spells CASSPQGDVFGYTF. In DNA, the CDR3 is TGTGCCAGCAGCCCCCAGGGGGACGTGTTTGGCTACACCTTC. This chain joins TRBV2 and TRBJ1-2, with 7 bases fitting TRBD1. With V trimmed by 6 bases and J by 7 bases, 11 bases remained unmatched. The CDR3 spans 14 residues. Germline CDR1 reads SNHLY; CDR2 reads FYNNEI. The complete variable domain, with remaining parts taken from reference TRBV2 and TRBJ1-2, reads EPEVTQTPSHQVTQMGQEVILRCVPISNHLYFYWYRQILGQKVEFLVSFYNNEISEKSEIFDDQFSVERPDGSNFTLKIRSTKLEDSAMYFCASSPQGDVFGYTFGSGTRLTVV.

The chain combines TRBV7-9 with TRBJ2-7; D ambiguous. Germline-derived CDR1 and CDR2 are SEHNR and FQNEAQ (reference sequence). The V gene lost 5 bases and the J gene lost 2 bases, with 16 bases spanning the gap. The CDR3 contains 15 residues. In nucleotides, the CDR3 is TGTGCCAGCAGCCCCCGGTCGAGCCTAGCCTACGAGCAGTACTTC. Amino acids: CASSPRSSLAYEQYF.

This chain joins TRBV7-9 and TRBJ2-7; TRBD1 is a possible D gene (6 bases). There are 18 residues in the CDR3. Germline values: CDR1 SEHNR, CDR2 FQNEAQ (reference sequence). Trimming removed 2 bases at V and 1 base at J, with 21 bases between. CDR3 in amino acids: CASSLYLSMTGPSYEQYF. The CDR3 DNA reads as TGTGCCAGCAGCTTATATTTAAGTATGACAGGCCCTTCCTACGAGCAGTACTTC.

This chain joins TRBV3-1 (or the pseudogene TRBV3-2) and TRBJ2-7, with 8 bases matching TRBD1. Germline V CDR1 and CDR2: LGHDT, YNNKEL (reference sequence). CDR3 length equals 15 residues. V shed 3 bases, J shed 3 bases, and the junction held 7 bases outside the gene matches. As DNA, the CDR3 is TGTGCCAGCAGCCAGACGGGACAGGTTTACTACGAGCAGTACTTC. Translated, it gives CASSQTGQVYYEQYF.

This clone appeared once. This chain links TRBV19 with TRBJ2-1, with D possibly TRBD1 on 5 matching bases. There are 12 residues in the CDR3. Germline CDR1 LNHDA, CDR2 SQIVND (reference sequence). Trimming removed 3 bases from V and 10 bases from J, with 10 bases in between. Written as DNA, the CDR3 is TGTGCCAGTAGTATTACAGGTGGAGAGCAGTTCTTC. It yields the protein CASSITGGEQFF.

The V gene is TRBV10-3, the J gene TRBJ1-1; D not resolved. The CDR3 loop spans 15 amino acids. The germline V and J ends were trimmed by 4 bases and 6 bases, with 18 bases remaining between them. In germline, CDR1 is ENHRY, CDR2 SYGVKD. Here the CDR3 DNA reads TGTGCCATCAGTGGTAGCTGGGGTATAGGAGCTGAAGCTTTCTTT. This codes for CAISGSWGIGAEAFF.

The chain has TRBV29-1 and TRBJ1-2, with D unclear. The V end was cut by 1 base, the J end by 8 bases, with 5 bases between. Germline loops: CDR1 SQVTM, CDR2 ANQGSEA. The CDR3 sequence is 10 residues long. The CDR3 region has the DNA TGCAGCGTTGAAGGTCCCGGCTACACCTTC. It yields the protein CSVEGPGYTF.

This sequence joins TRBV13 and TRBJ2-5, with D possibly TRBD1 on 5 matching bases. There are 14 residues in the CDR3. Germline CDR1 reads PRHDT; CDR2 reads FYEKMQ (reference sequence). The ends were cut back, 5 bases at V and 6 bases at J, with 16 bases in the middle. CDR3 residues: CASSPTRGQQTQYF. The DNA of the CDR3 is TGTGCCAGCAGCCCCACAAGGGGCCAGCAGACCCAGTACTTC.

The chain is built from TRBV28 and TRBJ2-5, with 10 bases matching TRBD2. V lost 6 bases and J lost 4; bases outside the gene matches: 8. This CDR3 has 15 amino acids. Looked up from germline, CDR1 is MDHEN and CDR2 is SYDVKM. The CDR3 DNA sequence: TGTGCCAGCAGCCCCAGCGGGAGGGGAGGAGAGACCCAGTACTTC. Amino acid sequence: CASSPSGRGGETQYF.

The chain recombines TRBV2 with TRBJ2-5, with D perhaps matching TRBD1 or TRBD2 (5 bases each). CDR1 and CDR2 from the germline V gene are SNHLY and FYNNEI. The CDR3 length is 12 residues. The V and J ends lost 9 bases and 4 bases respectively, with 12 bases between them. The CDR3 DNA reads as TGTGCCAGTTGGGACCGACCAGAGACCCAGTACTTC. It is translated as CASWDRPETQYF. The full variable domain, with the rest looked up from reference TRBV2 and TRBJ2-5, is EPEVTQTPSHQVTQMGQEVILRCVPISNHLYFYWYRQILGQKVEFLVSFYNNEISEKSEIFDDQFSVERPDGSNFTLKIRSTKLEDSAMYFCASWDRPETQYFGPGTRLLVL.

The chain is built from TRBV11-3 and TRBJ2-1; 13 positions match TRBD2. Germline-derived CDR1 and CDR2 are SGHNT and YENEEA. The length of the CDR3 is 15 residues. The V and J ends lost 4 bases and 9 bases, in that order; junction bases with no gene match: 6. CDR3 nucleotides: TGTGCCAGCAGCTCCGGACTAGCGGGAGTGACTGAGCAGTTCTTC. Encoded protein: CASSSGLAGVTEQFF.

For this clone: Other DNA sequences in the same sample also yield this CDR3. This rearrangement joins TRBV9 to TRBJ2-3; D is undetermined. From germline, CDR1 is SGDLS and CDR2 YYNGEE. The CDR3 has 13 residues. V was pared by 0 bases and J by 3 bases, with 5 bases between. The chain's CDR3 is CASSVGQTDTQYF. CDR3 nucleotide sequence: TGTGCCAGCAGCGTAGGCCAGACAGATACGCAGTATTTT. Full variable domain (rest looked up from reference TRBV9 and TRBJ2-3): DSGVTQTPKHLITATGQRVTLRCSPRSGDLSVYWYQQSLDQGLQFLIQYYNGEERAKGNILERFSAQQFPDLHSELNLSSLELGDSALYFCASSVGQTDTQYFGPGTRLTVL.

The chain is built from TRBV3-1 (or the pseudogene TRBV3-2) and TRBJ2-7; 10 nucleotides line up with TRBD2. After removal of 0 bases from V and 3 bases from J, the junction contained 8 bases not matched to a gene. The CDR3 length is 17 residues. Germline CDR1 is LGHDT and CDR2 is YNNKEL (reference sequence). The CDR3 DNA sequence: TGTGCCAGCAGCCAAGATCCCCCTAGCGGGAGAATCTACGAGCAGTACTTC. It specifies CASSQDPPSGRIYEQYF.

The rearrangement joins TRBV3-1 (or the pseudogene TRBV3-2) to TRBJ2-3, with D unclear. Trimming cost V 4 bases and J 7 bases, with 12 bases left between them. This CDR3 contains 13 residues. Germline CDR1 and CDR2: LGHDT and YNNKEL (reference sequence). The CDR3 spells CASSLKAPNTQYF. Here the CDR3 DNA reads TGTGCCAGCAGCCTCAAAGCCCCAAATACGCAGTATTTT.

The rearrangement joins TRBV6-6 to TRBJ2-3; a weak D match, TRBD2 (5 bases). Trimming stripped 0 bases from V and 2 bases from J, with 12 bases between. This CDR3 is 16 amino acids long. Germline V lookup: CDR1 MNHNY, CDR2 SVGAGI (reference sequence). This CDR3 is CASSYSGGQITDTQYF. In DNA, the CDR3 is TGTGCCAGCAGTTACTCCGGCGGGCAGATCACAGATACGCAGTATTTT.

The chain joins TRBV28 to TRBJ2-7; the match to TRBD2 covers 11 bases. Trimming took 5 bases from V and 2 from J; bases not matched to a gene: 2. The germline V gene encodes CDR1 MDHEN and CDR2 SYDVKM. CDR3 size: 14 residues. CDR3 loop: CASSTSGSTYEQYF. Here the CDR3 DNA reads TGTGCCAGCAGTACTAGCGGGAGTACCTACGAGCAGTACTTC. The full variable domain, completed using reference TRBV28 and TRBJ2-7, is DVKVTQSSRYLVKRTGEKVFLECVQDMDHENMFWYRQDPGLGLRLIYFSYDVKMKEKGDIPEGYSVSREKKERFSLILESASTNQTSMYLCASSTSGSTYEQYFGPGTRLTVT.

This chain uses TRBV29-1 with TRBJ1-6, with D maybe TRBD1 (6 bases). Germline CDR1 and CDR2: SQVTM and ANQGSEA. The CDR3 runs 13 residues. Trimming shortened V by 7 bases and J by 5 bases, and 12 bases separated the two germline ends. CDR3 bases: TGCAGCGCCGGGACAAGAGATAATTCACCCCTCCACTTT. Translated, it gives CSAGTRDNSPLHF.

This chain joins TRBV20-1 and TRBJ2-3; D gene ambiguous. The CDR3 is made up of 10 amino acids. CDR1 and CDR2 (germline): DFQATT, SNEGSKA (reference sequence). Trimming pared 3 bases from V and 6 bases from J, leaving 4 bases between. CDR3 in DNA: TGCAGTGCTAGGTTGGATACGCAGTATTTT. Amino acid sequence: CSARLDTQYF.

Of note for this clone: An end of the junction differs from the germline gene, which may be a read error. V gene TRBV7-7 combines with J gene TRBJ2-7; unclear D gene. Germline V lookup: CDR1 SSHAT, CDR2 FNYEAQ (reference sequence). CDR3 size: 12 residues. In DNA form, the CDR3 reads TGTGCTAGCAGCCTCCAGTGCTACGAGCAGTACTTC. This sequence encodes CASSLQCYEQYF.